This T cell receptor beta chain was sequenced in a study of cytomegalovirus exposure and HLA in healthy donors. It was with 60 Vbeta and 13 Jbeta primers that the PCR ran. Produced via immunoSEQ multiplex PCR; TCRdb's table is partial and in-frame only. The listing records 40,000 or so clones. The CDR3 has 14 residues. Per germline, CDR1 SGHRS and CDR2 YFSETQ. Trimming stripped 0 bases from V and 2 bases from J, with 9 bases between. The chain links TRBV5-1 to TRBJ2-7; D not certain. Sequencing was performed on PBMCs. The receptor's source is a male donor in good health and CMV-seronegative. The CDR3: CASSLDDITYEQYF. As DNA, the CDR3 is TGCGCCAGCAGCTTGGACGACATAACCTACGAGCAGTACTTC. The full variable domain, its missing parts supplied by reference TRBV5-1 and TRBJ2-7, is KAGVTQTPRYLIKTRGQQVTLSCSPISGHRSVSWYQQTPGQGLQFLFEYFSETQRNKGNFPGRFSGRQFSNSRSEMNVSTLELGDSALYLCASSLDDITYEQYFGPGTRLTVT.